This T cell receptor beta chain was sequenced during a study of Ad26.COV2.S vaccination and SARS-CoV-2 variants. In germline, CDR1 is LNHDA, CDR2 SQIVND (reference sequence). After removal of 6 bases from V and 5 bases from J, the junction contained 15 bases not matched to a gene. This CDR3 contains 18 residues. In this sample, this clone turned up once. Antigen unknown. Clones were read by immunoSEQ multiplex PCR, and TCRdb kept only the in-frame ones, dropping some. The sample yields approximately 460,000 clones, 89% seen once. General study points: Estimates derived from TCR breadth and depth analyses may have underestimated total T cell responses. Post-vaccination spike-specific CD8+ and CD4+ T cell responses reportedly had substantial breadth.

Treatment reported: about 20 received Ad26.COV2.S at low or high dose, single or two shots; several received placebo; per-sample allocation not given. Day 63 following the first vaccine or placebo injection was when the samples were taken. An Ad26 vector that expressed Wuhan-strain SARS-CoV-2 spike constituted the vaccine. V and J are TRBV19 and TRBJ2-2; 10 positions agree with TRBD2. Sequencing was performed on peripheral blood, taken in a trial of Ad26.COV2.S vaccine versus placebo. This TCR was recovered from a person between 18 and 60 years old who received the Ad26.COV2.S COVID-19 vaccine or a placebo. The CDR3 DNA sequence: TGTGCCAGTAGGCTGGGGTCTAGCGGGGGACTAAGGACCGGGGAGCTGTTTTTT. The encoded protein is CASRLGSSGGLRTGELFF. Complete variable domain (other parts from reference TRBV19 and TRBJ2-2): DGGITQSPKYLFRKEGQNVTLSCEQNLNHDAMYWYRQDPGQGLRLIYYSQIVNDFQKGDIAEGYSVSREKKESFPLTVTSAQKNPTAFYLCASRLGSSGGLRTGELFFGEGSRLTVL.